These 8 T cell receptor beta chains came from one sample sequenced in a study of CD39 and CD103 CD8 tumor-infiltrating T cells. Produced via immunoSEQ multiplex PCR; TCRdb's table is partial and in-frame only. The repertoire holds more than 15,000 clones, about nine tenths seen once, with about 4.5% in the top ten. The sequenced sample consisted of CD8+ T cells sorted from blood. Indicated subset: total memory CD8 T cells (CD45RA-CCR7+/-) from blood or uninvolved lymph node. Source of these receptors: a human donor with head and neck squamous cell carcinoma.

The chain joins TRBV6-1 to TRBJ1-2; D is unresolved. V shed 1 base and J shed 10 bases, with 19 bases lying between them. The length of the CDR3 is 15 residues. Germline assignment: CDR1 MNHNS and CDR2 SASEGT. CDR3 sequence reads: CASSEDRGESLPYTF. The CDR3 bases are TGTGCCAGCAGTGAAGACCGGGGAGAGTCTCTCCCCTACACCTTC.

In this sample, this clone turned up a few times. The chain is built from TRBV28 and TRBJ1-1; D may be TRBD1 (5 bases). CDR3 length: 11 amino acids. The germline V and J ends were trimmed by 6 bases and 9 bases, with 11 bases remaining between them. Germline lookup yields CDR1 MDHEN and CDR2 SYDVKM. CDR3 DNA sequence: TGTGCCAGCAGCCTTGGGACCCAAGCTTTCTTT. It translates to CASSLGTQAFF.

CDR3 protein: CASSPSGGAGDEQFF. CDR3 in DNA: TGTGCCAGCAGCCCTAGCGGGGGGGCAGGGGATGAGCAGTTCTTC. The rearrangement uses TRBV7-3 and TRBJ2-1; 12 positions match TRBD2. V dropped 5 bases and J dropped 8; count of bases not matched to a gene: 7. The CDR3 is made up of 15 amino acids. CDR1 and CDR2 (germline): SGHTA, FQGTGA.

This rearrangement joins TRBV28 to TRBJ2-7; TRBD2 matches 8 bases. Trimming removed 10 bases from V and 3 bases from J; junction bases left unmatched: 8. The CDR3 spans 13 residues. Germline assignment: CDR1 MDHEN and CDR2 SYDVKM. The CDR3 is CAILPRGGYEQYF. CDR3 nucleotides: TGTGCCATCTTACCACGGGGGGGCTACGAGCAGTACTTC. Looking up the rest from reference TRBV28 and TRBJ2-7 gives the full variable domain: DVKVTQSSRYLVKRTGEKVFLECVQDMDHENMFWYRQDPGLGLRLIYFSYDVKMKEKGDIPEGYSVSREKKERFSLILESASTNQTSMYLCAILPRGGYEQYFGPGTRLTVT.

The table lists this clone with a few counts. V gene TRBV9 combines with J gene TRBJ1-2; 8 bases align to TRBD1. This CDR3 region has 14 residues. CDR1 is SGDLS and CDR2 is YYNGEE in the germline V gene. Trimming removed 4 bases from V and 7 bases from J; junction bases left unmatched: 9. The CDR3 DNA reads TGTGCCAGCAGCTTACCCACAGGGGGATTTGGCTACACCTTC. It yields the protein CASSLPTGGFGYTF. The variable domain in full, completed from reference TRBV9 and TRBJ1-2, reads DSGVTQTPKHLITATGQRVTLRCSPRSGDLSVYWYQQSLDQGLQFLIQYYNGEERAKGNILERFSAQQFPDLHSELNLSSLELGDSALYFCASSLPTGGFGYTFGSGTRLTVV.

The chain uses TRBV6-5 and TRBJ2-2, with D possibly TRBD2 on 6 matching bases. V shed 6 bases and J shed 4 bases, with 12 bases lying between them. The CDR3 loop spans 14 amino acids. Germline assignment: CDR1 MNHEY and CDR2 SVGAGI. CDR3 protein: CASSQGDSTGELFF. The CDR3 nucleotides read TGTGCCAGCAGCCAAGGGGACTCCACCGGGGAGCTGTTTTTT.

J is TRBJ2-3 and V is TRBV6-1, with 15 bases that match TRBD2. This CDR3 comprises 15 residues. The junction had 2 bases not matched to a gene; V was cut back by 6 bases and J by 4 bases. CDR1 MNHNS and CDR2 SASEGT come from the germline V gene. In DNA, the CDR3 is TGTGCCAGCAGAGGACTAGCGGGGGGGGCAGATACGCAGTATTTT. Translation: CASRGLAGGADTQYF.

This chain connects TRBV7-9 to TRBJ1-2, with D perhaps TRBD1 (5 bases). Trimming took 0 bases from V and 8 from J, leaving 16 bases between them. The V gene's germline CDR1 is SEHNR and CDR2 FQNEAQ (reference sequence). This CDR3 spans 15 amino acids. CDR3 in DNA: TGTGCCAGCAGCTTAGCGGTTCAGGGTACTTCAGGCTACACCTTC. Translated, it gives CASSLAVQGTSGYTF.